The 8 T cell receptor beta chains reported below all come from one sample, sequenced in a study of blood T cell repertoires in COVID-19. Profiled with immunoSEQ multiplex PCR; TCRdb holds only in-frame clones, not every one. Of about 80,000 clones detected, about four fifths appear once; the ten largest clones hold about a sixth. Source material: peripheral blood. These receptors were taken from a human donor in a cohort sampled during active COVID-19.

This clone came up once. The V and J genes are TRBV7-9 and TRBJ2-1; TRBD2 matches 9 bases. The V gene end was trimmed by 4 bases and the J gene end by 12 bases; junction bases not matched to a gene: 4. Per germline, CDR1 SEHNR and CDR2 FQNEAQ (reference sequence). The CDR3 loop spans 12 amino acids. The CDR3 DNA follows: TGTGCCAGCAGCTCAGATAGCGGGGGGCAGTTCTTC. Its protein is CASSSDSGGQFF.

The chain couples TRBV7-2 to TRBJ2-1; 11 bases are shared with TRBD2. V was pared by 3 bases and J by 5 bases, with 3 bases of the junction left unmatched. Germline V gene sequence: CDR1 SGHTA, CDR2 FQGNSA. CDR3 size: 15 residues. The CDR3 nucleotides are TGTGCCAGCAGCTTGACGGGACTAGCGGACAATGAGCAGTTCTTC. This encodes CASSLTGLADNEQFF.

The chain employs TRBV10-2 and TRBJ2-1, with D unclear. The CDR3 contains 13 residues. CDR1 WSHSY and CDR2 SAAADI come from the germline V gene. Trimming removed 7 bases from V and 6 bases from J, with 13 bases in between. The CDR3 here is CASTIRVFNEQFF. CDR3 coding DNA: TGCGCCAGCACCATCCGGGTCTTCAATGAGCAGTTCTTC.

The chain has TRBV27 and TRBJ1-5, with 9 positions matching TRBD1. The junction had 6 bases not matched to a gene; V was cut back by 5 bases and J by 7 bases. The germline CDR1 and CDR2 sequences are MNHEY and SMNVEV (reference sequence). The CDR3 extends over 14 amino acids. The chain's CDR3 is CASSTQGAGQPQHF. The CDR3 region has the DNA TGTGCCAGCAGTACACAGGGGGCCGGCCAGCCCCAGCATTTT.

The genes are TRBV6-2 or TRBV6-3 and TRBJ2-4; tentatively, D is TRBD1 (6 bases). The ends were cut back, 4 bases at V and 0 bases at J, with 22 bases in the middle. Germline V gene data show CDR1 as MNHEY and CDR2 as SVGEGT. The CDR3 runs to 19 residues. The CDR3 spells CASSWTGTFSEEAKNIQYF. CDR3 bases: TGTGCCAGCAGTTGGACCGGGACATTCTCGGAGGAAGCCAAAAACATTCAGTACTTC.

CDR3 loop: CASVTRAGANVLTF. Written as DNA, the CDR3 is TGTGCCAGCGTCACCAGGGCTGGGGCCAACGTCCTGACTTTC. The chain uses TRBV19 and TRBJ2-6; maybe TRBD1 (5 bases). CDR1 LNHDA and CDR2 SQIVND come from the germline V gene (reference sequence). The V end lost 9 bases, the J end lost 2 bases, and 11 bases lay between the germline ends. The CDR3 runs 14 residues.

The chain links TRBV28 to TRBJ1-4; 7 positions match TRBD1. This CDR3 is 11 amino acids long. The germline V gene encodes CDR1 MDHEN and CDR2 SYDVKM. After removal of 8 bases from V and 7 bases from J, the junction contained 1 base not matched to a gene. The CDR3 coding sequence is TGTGCCAGCCAGGGGGTTGAAAAACTGTTTTTT. Translated, it gives CASQGVEKLFF.

V and J are TRBV12-3 or TRBV12-4 and TRBJ1-2, with 7 bases aligning to TRBD1. This CDR3 region has 12 residues. V lost 2 bases and J lost 8; bases outside the gene matches: 2. The CDR3 here is CASSLRDRGYTF. As DNA, the CDR3 is TGTGCCAGCAGTTTAAGGGACAGAGGCTACACCTTC.